This T cell receptor beta chain was obtained from a study of brain T cells in children with intractable seizures. Time point specified: blood from clinic visit 5 months post-surgery; TSC patient then seizure free. Surgery cases with the highest brain T cell transcript signatures were chosen for sequencing. Patients received at least one anti-epileptic drug before surgery. The CDR3 is made up of 17 amino acids. Only in-frame clones appear in the TCRdb table, and some are missing; sequencing was by immunoSEQ multiplex PCR. The sample lists hundreds of thousands of clones, approximately 93% occurring once.

Sequencing used peripheral blood, obtained 5 to 6 months after surgery. The chain couples TRBV21-1 to TRBJ1-2. TRBV21-1 is recorded as a pseudogene. The sequence came from a boy younger than two with tuberous sclerosis and intractable seizures. For the CDR3, the DNA is TGTGCCAGCAGCAAAGCGCGGGTCAGGGTCAGAGCCTATGGCTACACCTTC. It encodes CASSKARVRVRAYGYTF.